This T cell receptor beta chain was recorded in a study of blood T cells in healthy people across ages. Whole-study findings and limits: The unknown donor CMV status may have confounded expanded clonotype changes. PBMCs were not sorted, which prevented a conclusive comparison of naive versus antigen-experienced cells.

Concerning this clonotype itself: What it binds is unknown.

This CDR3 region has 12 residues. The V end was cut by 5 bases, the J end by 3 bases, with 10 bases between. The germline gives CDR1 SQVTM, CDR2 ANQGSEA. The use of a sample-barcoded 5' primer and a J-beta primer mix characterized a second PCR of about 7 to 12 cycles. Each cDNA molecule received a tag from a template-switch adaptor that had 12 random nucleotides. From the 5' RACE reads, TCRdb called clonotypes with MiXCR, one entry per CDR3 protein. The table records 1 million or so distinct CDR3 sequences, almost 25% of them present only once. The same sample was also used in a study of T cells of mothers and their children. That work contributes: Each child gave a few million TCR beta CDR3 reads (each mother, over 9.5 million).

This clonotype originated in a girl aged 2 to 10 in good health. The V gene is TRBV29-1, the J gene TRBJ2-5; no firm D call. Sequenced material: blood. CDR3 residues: CSVSAGEETQYF. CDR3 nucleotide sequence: TGCAGCGTTTCAGCAGGCGAAGAGACCCAGTACTTC.